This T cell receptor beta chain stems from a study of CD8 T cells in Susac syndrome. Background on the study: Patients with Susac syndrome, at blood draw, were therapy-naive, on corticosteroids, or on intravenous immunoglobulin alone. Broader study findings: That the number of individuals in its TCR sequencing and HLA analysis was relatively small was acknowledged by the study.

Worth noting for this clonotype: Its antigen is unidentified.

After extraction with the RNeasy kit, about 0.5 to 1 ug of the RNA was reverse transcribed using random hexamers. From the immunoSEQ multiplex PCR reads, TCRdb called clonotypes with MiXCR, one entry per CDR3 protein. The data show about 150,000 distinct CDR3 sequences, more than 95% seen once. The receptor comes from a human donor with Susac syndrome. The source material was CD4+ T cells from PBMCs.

This CDR3 reads CSARDRGLGNQPQHF. The CDR3, as DNA: TGCAGTGCTAGGGACAGGGGGCTTGGGAATCAGCCCCAGCATTTT. The chain has TRBV20-1 and TRBJ1-5; the match to TRBD1 covers 11 bases. The CDR3 length is 15 residues. Germline V CDR1 and CDR2: DFQATT, SNEGSKA (reference sequence). V shed 3 bases, J shed 4 bases, and the junction held 5 bases outside the gene matches.